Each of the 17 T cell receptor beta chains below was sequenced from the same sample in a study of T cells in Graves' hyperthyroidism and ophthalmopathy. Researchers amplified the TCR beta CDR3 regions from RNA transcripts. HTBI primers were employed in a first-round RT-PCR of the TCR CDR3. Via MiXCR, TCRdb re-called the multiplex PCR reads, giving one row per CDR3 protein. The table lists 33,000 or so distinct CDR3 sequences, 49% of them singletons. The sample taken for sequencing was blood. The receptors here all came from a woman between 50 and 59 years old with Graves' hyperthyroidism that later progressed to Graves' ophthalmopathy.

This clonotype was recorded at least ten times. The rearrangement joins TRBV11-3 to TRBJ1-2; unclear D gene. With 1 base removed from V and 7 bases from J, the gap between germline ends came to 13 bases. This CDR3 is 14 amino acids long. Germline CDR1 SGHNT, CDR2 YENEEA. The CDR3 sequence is CASSLASGVGGYTF. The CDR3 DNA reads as TGTGCCAGCAGCTTAGCTTCTGGGGTGGGTGGCTACACCTTC.

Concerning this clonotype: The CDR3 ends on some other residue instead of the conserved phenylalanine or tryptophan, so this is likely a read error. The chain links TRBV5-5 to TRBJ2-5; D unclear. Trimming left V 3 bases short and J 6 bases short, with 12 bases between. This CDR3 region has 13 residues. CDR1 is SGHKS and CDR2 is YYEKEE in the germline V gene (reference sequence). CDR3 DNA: TGTGCCAGCAGCTCGATGGGGTCGCAGACCCAGTACTGC. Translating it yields CASSSMGSQTQYC.

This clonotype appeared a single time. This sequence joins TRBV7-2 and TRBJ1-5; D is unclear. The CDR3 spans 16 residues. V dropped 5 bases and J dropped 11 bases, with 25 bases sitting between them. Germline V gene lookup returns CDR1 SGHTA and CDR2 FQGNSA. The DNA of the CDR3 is TGTGCCAGCAGCGGAGATAGCGGGAGGGCCAGGAAGACCCAGCATTTT. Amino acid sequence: CASSGDSGRARKTQHF.

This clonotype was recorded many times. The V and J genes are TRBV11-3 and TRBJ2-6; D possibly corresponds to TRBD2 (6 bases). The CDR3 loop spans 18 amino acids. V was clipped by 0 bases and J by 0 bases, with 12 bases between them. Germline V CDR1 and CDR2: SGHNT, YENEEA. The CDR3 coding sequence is TGTGCCAGCAGCTTAGATCAGAGCGGGTCCTCTGGGGCCAACGTCCTGACTTTC. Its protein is CASSLDQSGSSGANVLTF.

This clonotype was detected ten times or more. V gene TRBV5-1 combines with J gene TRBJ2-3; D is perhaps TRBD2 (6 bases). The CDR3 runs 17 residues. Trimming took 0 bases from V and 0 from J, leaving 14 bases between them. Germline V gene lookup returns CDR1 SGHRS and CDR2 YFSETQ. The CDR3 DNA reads TGCGCCAGCAGCTTGGGGTGGGACTCCCTGAGCACAGATACGCAGTATTTT. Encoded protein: CASSLGWDSLSTDTQYF.

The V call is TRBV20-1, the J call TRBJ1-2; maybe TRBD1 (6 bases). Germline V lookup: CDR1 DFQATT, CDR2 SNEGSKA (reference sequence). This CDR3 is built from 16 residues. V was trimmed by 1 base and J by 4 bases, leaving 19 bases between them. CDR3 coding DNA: TGCAGTGCTAGAGCCCTGAAGGCGGGAGGGGGCTATGGCTACACCTTC. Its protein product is CSARALKAGGGYGYTF.

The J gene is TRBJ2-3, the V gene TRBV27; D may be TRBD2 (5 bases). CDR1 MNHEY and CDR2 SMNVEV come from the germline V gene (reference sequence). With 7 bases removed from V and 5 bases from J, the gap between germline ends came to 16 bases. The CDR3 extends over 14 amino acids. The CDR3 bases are TGTGCCAGCACCCTATATCTGGGGAGAGATACGCAGTATTTT. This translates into CASTLYLGRDTQYF.

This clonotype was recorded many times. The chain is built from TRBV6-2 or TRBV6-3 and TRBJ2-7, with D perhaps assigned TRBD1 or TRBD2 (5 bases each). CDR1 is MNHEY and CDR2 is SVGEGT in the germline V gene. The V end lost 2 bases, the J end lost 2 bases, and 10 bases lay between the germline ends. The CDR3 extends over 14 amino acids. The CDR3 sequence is CASSYVQGPYEQYF. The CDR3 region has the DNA TGTGCCAGCAGTTACGTGCAGGGACCCTACGAGCAGTACTTC.

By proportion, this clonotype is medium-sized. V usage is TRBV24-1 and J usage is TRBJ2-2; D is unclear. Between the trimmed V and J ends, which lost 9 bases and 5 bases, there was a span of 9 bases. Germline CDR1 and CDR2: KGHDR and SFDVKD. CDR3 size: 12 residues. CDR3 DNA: TGTGCCACCGTGGCTTATACCGGGGAGCTGTTTTTT. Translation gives CATVAYTGELFF.

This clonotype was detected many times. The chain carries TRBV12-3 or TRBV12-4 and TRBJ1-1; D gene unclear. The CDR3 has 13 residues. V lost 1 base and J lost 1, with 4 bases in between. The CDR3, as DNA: TGTGCCAGCAGTTTAGTAGGGAACACTGAAGCTTTCTTT. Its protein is CASSLVGNTEAFF.

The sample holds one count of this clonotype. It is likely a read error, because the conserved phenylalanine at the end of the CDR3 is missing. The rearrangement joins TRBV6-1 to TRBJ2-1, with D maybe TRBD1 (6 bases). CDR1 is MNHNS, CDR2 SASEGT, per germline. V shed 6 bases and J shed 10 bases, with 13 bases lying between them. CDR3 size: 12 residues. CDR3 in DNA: TGTGCCAGCAGGTCAGGGGATGAGGAGCAGTTCTGC. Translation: CASRSGDEEQFC.

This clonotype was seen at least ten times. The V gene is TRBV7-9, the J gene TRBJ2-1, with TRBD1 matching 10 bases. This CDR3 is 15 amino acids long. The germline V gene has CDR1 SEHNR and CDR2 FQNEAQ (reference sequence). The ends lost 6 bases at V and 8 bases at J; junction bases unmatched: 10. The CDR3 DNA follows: TGTGCCAGCAGGCTAGAGGACAGGGGGAAAGATGAGCAGTTCTTC. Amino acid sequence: CASRLEDRGKDEQFF.

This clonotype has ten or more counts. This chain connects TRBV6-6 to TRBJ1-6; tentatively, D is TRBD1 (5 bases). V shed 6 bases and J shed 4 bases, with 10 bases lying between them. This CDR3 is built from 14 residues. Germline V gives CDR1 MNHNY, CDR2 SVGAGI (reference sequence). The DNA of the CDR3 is TGTGCCAGCAGACGAGACAGTTATAATTCACCCCTCCACTTT. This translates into CASRRDSYNSPLHF.

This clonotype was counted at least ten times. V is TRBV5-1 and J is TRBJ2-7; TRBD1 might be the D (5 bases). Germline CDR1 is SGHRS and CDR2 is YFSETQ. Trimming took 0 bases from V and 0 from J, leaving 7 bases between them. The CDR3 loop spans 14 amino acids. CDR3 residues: CASSLATDSYEQYF. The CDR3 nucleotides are TGCGCCAGCAGCTTGGCGACAGACTCCTACGAGCAGTACTTC.

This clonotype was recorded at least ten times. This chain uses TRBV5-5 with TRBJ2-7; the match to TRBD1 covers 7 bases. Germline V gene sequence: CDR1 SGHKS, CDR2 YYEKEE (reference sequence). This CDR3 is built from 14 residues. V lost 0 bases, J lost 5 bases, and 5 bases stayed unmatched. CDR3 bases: TGTGCCAGCAGCTTGGAACAGGGGTTCAACGAGCAGTACTTC. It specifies CASSLEQGFNEQYF.

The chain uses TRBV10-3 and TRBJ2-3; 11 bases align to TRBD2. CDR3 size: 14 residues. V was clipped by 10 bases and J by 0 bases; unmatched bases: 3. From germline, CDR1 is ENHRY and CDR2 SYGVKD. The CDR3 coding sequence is TGTGCCACCCGACTAGCGGGGAGCACAGATACGCAGTATTTT. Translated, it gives CATRLAGSTDTQYF.

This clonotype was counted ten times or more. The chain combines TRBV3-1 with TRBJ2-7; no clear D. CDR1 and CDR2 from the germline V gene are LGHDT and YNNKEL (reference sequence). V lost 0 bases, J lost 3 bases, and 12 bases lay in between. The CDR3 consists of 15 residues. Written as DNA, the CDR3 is TGTGCCAGCAGCCAAGATCTAGTATTGGTCTACGAGCAGTACTTC. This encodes CASSQDLVLVYEQYF.